This T cell receptor beta chain is from a study of shared clonotypes between healthy human individuals. Overall study context: Participating donors consisted of two women and a few men aged 18 to 49. Three plates were used per donor for CD4 naive, three for CD4 memory, two for CD8 naive and one for CD8 memory.

On sorted subsets, replicate PCRs used 200 to 250 ng DNA, or 30,000 or so T cell genomes. Some clones are missing from TCRdb's copy, which holds only in-frame ones; the method was immunoSEQ multiplex PCR. The sample yields about 2.4 million clones, more than 85% seen once. Concerning this clone: What it binds is not known.

Trimming removed 7 bases from V and 1 base from J, with 13 bases in between. Germline CDR1 MDHEN, CDR2 SYDVKM. This CDR3 has 14 residues. General study results and limits: Across subsets, estimated richness was generally greater for naive than for memory populations.

The specimen sequenced was naive CD4+ T cells from PBMCs. The sample's subset: CD45RA+ positively selected. This chain joins TRBV28 and TRBJ1-2; TRBD1 is a possible D gene (5 bases). This TCR was sampled from a young man in good health. Some clones in this sample may be carry-over from other donors' samples. CDR3 sequence reads: CASTNGGVNYGYTF. The CDR3 nucleotides are TGTGCCAGCACCAACGGGGGGGTTAACTATGGCTACACCTTC.